Each of the 21 T cell receptor beta chains below was sequenced from the same sample in a study of T-cell memory formation after mild COVID-19. One entry per CDR3 protein, called by TCRdb with MiXCR from the 5' RACE reads. The sample consists of under 70,000 distinct CDR3 sequences, over 8.5% of them appearing once. The sequenced material came from PBMCs or a T cell subset sorted from them (not recorded which). The receptors stem from a young man who had mild COVID-19 (a few samples of this study predate the infection). Cell type and time point are not known.

This clonotype has a handful of counts. The V gene is TRBV5-1, the J gene TRBJ2-7; TRBD1 is a possible D gene (6 bases). Germline V lookup: CDR1 SGHRS, CDR2 YFSETQ. The CDR3 has 14 amino acids. The V and J ends lost 0 bases and 0 bases respectively, with 7 bases between them. This chain's CDR3 is CASSLDRDSYEQYV. The CDR3 DNA is TGCGCCAGCAGCTTGGACAGGGACTCCTACGAGCAGTACGTC.

This clonotype was seen more than once but under ten times. The chain links TRBV28 to TRBJ2-7; 7 bases map to TRBD2. The length of the CDR3 is 12 residues. Unmatched junction bases numbered 5, after V lost 9 bases and J lost 3 bases. The germline gives CDR1 MDHEN, CDR2 SYDVKM. The CDR3 spells CASNAGDYEQYV. The CDR3 region has the DNA TGTGCCAGTAATGCGGGGGACTACGAGCAGTACGTC.

V gene TRBV5-1 combines with J gene TRBJ2-1; D unresolved. This CDR3 region has 15 residues. Trimming stripped 4 bases from V and 4 bases from J, with 15 bases between. CDR1 and CDR2 (germline): SGHRS, YFSETQ. CDR3 protein: CASSPARDGYNEQFF. The DNA of the CDR3 is TGCGCCAGCAGCCCCGCCAGAGACGGTTACAATGAGCAGTTCTTC.

This clonotype was counted between two and nine times. The chain employs TRBV20-1 and TRBJ2-1; 8 positions agree with TRBD1. This CDR3 comprises 16 residues. Germline values: CDR1 DFQATT, CDR2 SNEGSKA (reference sequence). V shed 3 bases and J 4 bases; nucleotides not matched to a gene: 11. CDR3 in DNA: TGCAGTGCTAGCGGGACAGGAAGTGGGACGTACAATGAGCAGTTCTTC. Its protein product is CSASGTGSGTYNEQFF.

Ten or more counts support this clonotype. The chain employs TRBV7-2 and TRBJ2-6; possibly TRBD1 or TRBD2 for D (5 bases each). Germline V CDR1 and CDR2: SGHTA, FQGNSA. The length of the CDR3 is 15 residues. V was pared by 1 base and J by 2 bases, with 6 bases between. CDR3 DNA: TGTGCCAGCAGCTTAGGAGGGGCTGGGGCCAACGTCCTGACTTTC. Translation: CASSLGGAGANVLTF.

The chain joins TRBV12-3 or TRBV12-4 to TRBJ2-5, with D possibly TRBD1 on 6 matching bases. CDR3 length: 16 residues. V shed 10 bases and J shed 1 base, with 22 bases lying between them. The CDR3 DNA sequence: TGTGCCAACAGCCTTGGGGGCGTACGACTCCAAGAGACCCAGTACTTC. Encoded protein: CANSLGGVRLQETQYF.

This clonotype was observed many times. The rearrangement joins TRBV20-1 to TRBJ2-7; TRBD2 aligns across 10 bases. Trimming took 1 base from V and 4 from J; bases not matched to a gene: 4. The germline CDR1 and CDR2 sequences are DFQATT and SNEGSKA (reference sequence). This CDR3 spans 14 amino acids. The CDR3 region is CSARVPSGGYEQYF. In DNA form, the CDR3 reads TGCAGTGCTAGAGTGCCTAGCGGGGGTTACGAGCAGTACTTC.

This rearrangement joins TRBV4-3 to TRBJ2-5; 7 bases map to TRBD2. In germline, CDR1 is LGHNA, CDR2 YSLEER. J was trimmed by 4 bases and V by 1 base; bases with no gene match: 12. The CDR3 is 17 amino acids. The CDR3 is CASSQGASAGRGETQYF. CDR3 in DNA: TGCGCCAGCAGCCAAGGGGCGTCGGCAGGGAGGGGAGAGACCCAGTACTTC.

This clonotype was observed many times. The chain links TRBV7-2 to TRBJ2-2; the D gene is possibly TRBD1 (6 bases). V lost 5 bases and J 6 bases, leaving 13 bases between the germline ends. Germline loops: CDR1 SGHTA, CDR2 FQGNSA. The CDR3 contains 14 residues. Here the CDR3 DNA reads TGTGCCAGCAGCGAGTCAGGGGTAGCCGGGGAGCTGTTTTTT. Translating gives CASSESGVAGELFF.

This clonotype came up a few times. This rearrangement joins TRBV7-8 to TRBJ2-3; D perhaps matches TRBD1 (5 bases). This CDR3 comprises 14 residues. From germline, CDR1 is SGHVS and CDR2 FQNEAQ. Trimming shortened V by 5 bases and J by 3 bases, and 12 bases separated the two germline ends. The CDR3 spells CASSPGAVTDTQYF. The CDR3 DNA follows: TGTGCCAGCAGCCCTGGGGCGGTGACAGATACGCAGTATTTT.

This clonotype was counted ten times or more. V is TRBV5-1 and J is TRBJ1-2, with a tentative D call TRBD1 (5 bases). Between the trimmed V and J ends, which lost 0 bases and 3 bases, there was a span of 9 bases. This CDR3 comprises 14 residues. Germline V gene data show CDR1 as SGHRS and CDR2 as YFSETQ. The CDR3 region has the DNA TGCGCCAGCAGCTTGGGTACAGGAGACTATGGCTACACCTTC. Its translation is CASSLGTGDYGYTF.

This clonotype came up a few times. The chain is built from TRBV4-1 and TRBJ2-2, with no clear D. This CDR3 has 13 amino acids. Germline CDR1 is MGHRA and CDR2 is YSYEKL. The V gene lost 8 bases and the J gene lost 6 bases, with 13 bases spanning the gap. The CDR3 sequence is CASQAVLAGELFF. The CDR3 nucleotides read TGCGCCAGCCAGGCAGTCCTTGCCGGGGAGCTGTTTTTT.

This chain uses TRBV12-3 or TRBV12-4 with TRBJ2-5, with D maybe TRBD1 (5 bases). The V end lost 5 bases, the J end lost 5 bases, and 12 bases lay between the germline ends. The CDR3 length is 13 residues. The CDR3, as DNA: TGTGCCAGCAGTCCAGGGTCTGGTGAGACCCAGTACTTC. This sequence encodes CASSPGSGETQYF.

The V call is TRBV11-1, the J call TRBJ2-7; TRBD1 might be the D (5 bases). V was pared by 5 bases and J by 2 bases, with 10 bases between. Germline CDR1 SGHAT, CDR2 FQDESV (reference sequence). The CDR3 is made up of 13 amino acids. CDR3 DNA sequence: TGTGCCAGCAGCGAGGACACCCCCTACGAGCAGTACTTC. Amino acids: CASSEDTPYEQYF.

This clonotype turned up a few times. This chain joins TRBV7-3 and TRBJ2-2; 10 nucleotides agree with TRBD2. The germline gives CDR1 SGHTA, CDR2 FQGTGA. CDR3 length: 17 amino acids. V trimming: 1 base; J trimming: 5 bases; junction bases outside the gene matches: 7. CDR3 protein: CASSLNPVSGGTGELFF. For the CDR3, the DNA is TGTGCCAGCAGCTTAAACCCAGTTAGCGGGGGGACCGGGGAGCTGTTTTTT.

This clonotype was detected only a few times. The chain couples TRBV7-2 to TRBJ2-3; D is perhaps TRBD1 (6 bases). The CDR3 covers 13 residues. Germline V gene lookup returns CDR1 SGHTA and CDR2 FQGNSA. Trimming cost V 5 bases and J 6 bases, with 12 bases left between them. The CDR3 reads CASSQGLRDTQYF. DNA of the CDR3: TGTGCCAGCAGCCAGGGGCTCCGGGATACGCAGTATTTT. Based on the CDR3 plus reference TRBV7-2 and TRBJ2-3, the full variable domain is GAGVSQSPSNKVTEKGKDVELRCDPISGHTALYWYRQSLGQGLEFLIYFQGNSAPDKSGLPSDRFSAERTGGSVSTLTIQRTQQEDSAVYLCASSQGLRDTQYFGPGTRLTVL.

J is TRBJ2-5 and V is TRBV20-1; 12 bases map to TRBD1. The V gene's germline CDR1 is DFQATT and CDR2 SNEGSKA (reference sequence). After removal of 5 bases from V and 8 bases from J, the junction contained 18 bases not matched to a gene. The CDR3 has 17 amino acids. CDR3 DNA sequence: TGCAGTGCTCGGGGACAGGGGGCTGGGCGTCGGTTGGAAACCCAGTACTTC. It specifies CSARGQGAGRRLETQYF.

This clonotype was recorded many times. The chain is built from TRBV7-2 and TRBJ2-3; TRBD2 matches 14 bases. The germline V gene has CDR1 SGHTA and CDR2 FQGNSA. The V and J ends lost 5 bases and 5 bases, in that order; junction bases with no gene match: 9. This CDR3 has 17 amino acids. The CDR3 nucleotides are TGTGCCAGCAGCCCCCCCGGACTAGCGGGGGGTGGAGATACGCAGTATTTT. Protein sequence: CASSPPGLAGGGDTQYF.

The V and J genes are TRBV3-1 and TRBJ1-1, with D uncertain. The V end was cut by 0 bases, the J end by 4 bases, with 9 bases between. There are 14 residues in the CDR3. The germline gives CDR1 LGHDT, CDR2 YNNKEL (reference sequence). The CDR3 coding sequence is TGTGCCAGCAGCCAAGATGGGAGGGTCACTGAAGCTTTCTTT. Its protein is CASSQDGRVTEAFF.

The V call is TRBV5-1, the J call TRBJ1-3; D ambiguous. V was pared by 1 base and J by 1 base, with 9 bases between. The germline gives CDR1 SGHRS, CDR2 YFSETQ. The CDR3 covers 15 residues. The DNA for the CDR3 is TGCGCCAGCAGCTTGAATACAAGGTCTGGAAACACCATATATTTT. It encodes CASSLNTRSGNTIYF.

The chain carries TRBV7-2 and TRBJ2-1; D is undetermined. Germline-derived CDR1 and CDR2 are SGHTA and FQGNSA. The V end lost 0 bases, the J end lost 5 bases, and 5 bases lay between the germline ends. The CDR3 is 13 amino acids. CDR3 sequence: CASSLATNNEQFF. The CDR3 bases are TGTGCCAGCAGCTTAGCAACTAACAATGAGCAGTTCTTC.